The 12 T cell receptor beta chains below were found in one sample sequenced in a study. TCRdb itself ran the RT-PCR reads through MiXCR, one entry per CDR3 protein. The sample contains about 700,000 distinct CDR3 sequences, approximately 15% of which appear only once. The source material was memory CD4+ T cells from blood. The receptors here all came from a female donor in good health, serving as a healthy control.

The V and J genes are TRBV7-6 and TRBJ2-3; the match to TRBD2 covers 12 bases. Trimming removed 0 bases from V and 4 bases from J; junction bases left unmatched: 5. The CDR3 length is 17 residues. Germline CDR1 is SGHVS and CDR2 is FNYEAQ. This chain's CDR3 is CASSLALTSGSPDTQYF. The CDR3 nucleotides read TGTGCCAGCAGCTTAGCGCTGACTAGCGGGAGCCCAGATACGCAGTATTTT.

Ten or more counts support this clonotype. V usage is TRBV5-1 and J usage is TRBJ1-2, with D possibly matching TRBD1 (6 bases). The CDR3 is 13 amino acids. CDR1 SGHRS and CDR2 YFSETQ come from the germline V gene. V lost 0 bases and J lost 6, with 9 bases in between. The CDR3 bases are TGCGCCAGCAGCTTGGATGAGGGGGATGGCTACACCTTC. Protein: CASSLDEGDGYTF.

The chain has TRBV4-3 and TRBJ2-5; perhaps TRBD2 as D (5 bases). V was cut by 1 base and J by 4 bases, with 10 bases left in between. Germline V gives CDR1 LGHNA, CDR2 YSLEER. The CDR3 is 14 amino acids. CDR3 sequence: CASSQGTPPETQYF. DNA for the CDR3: TGCGCCAGCAGCCAAGGGACTCCCCCAGAGACCCAGTACTTC.

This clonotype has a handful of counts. The CDR3 loop reads CASSRAGTGGHGYTF. The CDR3 DNA sequence: TGTGCCAGCAGCCGAGCCGGGACAGGGGGCCATGGCTACACCTTC. The V and J genes are TRBV5-6 and TRBJ1-2; 12 bases agree with TRBD1. Germline CDR1 SGHDT, CDR2 YYEEEE. Germline trimming cut 4 bases from V and 6 bases from J; bases unmatched to any gene: 7. CDR3 length: 15 amino acids.

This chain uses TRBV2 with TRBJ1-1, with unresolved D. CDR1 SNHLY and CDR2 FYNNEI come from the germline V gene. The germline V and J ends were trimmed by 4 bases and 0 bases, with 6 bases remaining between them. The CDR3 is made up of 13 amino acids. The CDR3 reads CASSGPLNTEAFF. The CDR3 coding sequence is TGTGCCAGCAGTGGGCCCTTGAACACTGAAGCTTTCTTT.

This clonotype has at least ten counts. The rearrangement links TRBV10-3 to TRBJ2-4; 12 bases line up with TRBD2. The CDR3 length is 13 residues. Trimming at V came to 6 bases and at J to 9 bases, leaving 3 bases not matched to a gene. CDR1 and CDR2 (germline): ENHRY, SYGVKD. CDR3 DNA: TGTGCCATCAGGGGACTAGCGGGCGGCATTCAGTACTTC. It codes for CAIRGLAGGIQYF.

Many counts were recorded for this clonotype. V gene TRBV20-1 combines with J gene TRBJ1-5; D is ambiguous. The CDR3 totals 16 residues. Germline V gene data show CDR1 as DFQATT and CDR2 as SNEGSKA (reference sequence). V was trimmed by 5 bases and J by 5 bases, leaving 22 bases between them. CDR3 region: CSALERRGSAYQPQHF. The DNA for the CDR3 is TGCAGTGCTTTAGAGCGAAGAGGGTCAGCCTATCAGCCCCAGCATTTT.

The CDR3 sequence: CASSTGSSGSLNEQFF. In DNA, the CDR3 is TGTGCCAGCAGCACCGGGAGTAGCGGGAGCTTGAATGAGCAGTTCTTC. This chain uses TRBV5-4 with TRBJ2-1; TRBD2 matches 9 bases. Germline V gene lookup returns CDR1 SGHNT and CDR2 YYREEE (reference sequence). The CDR3 runs to 16 residues. V gave up 4 bases and J gave up 7 bases; unmatched junction bases: 12. The variable domain in full, with the rest retrieved from reference TRBV5-4 and TRBJ2-1, is ETGVTQSPTHLIKTRGQQVTLRCSSQSGHNTVSWYQQALGQGPQFIFQYYREEENGRGNFPPRFSGLQFPNYSSELNVNALELDDSALYLCASSTGSSGSLNEQFFGPGTRLTVL.

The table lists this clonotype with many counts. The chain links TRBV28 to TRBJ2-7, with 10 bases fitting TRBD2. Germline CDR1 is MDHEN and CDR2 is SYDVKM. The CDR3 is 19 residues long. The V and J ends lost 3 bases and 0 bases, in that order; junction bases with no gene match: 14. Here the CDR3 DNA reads TGTGCCAGCAGTTTCTATCGGACTAGCGGAGGTGGAACCTCCTACGAGCAGTACTTC. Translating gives CASSFYRTSGGGTSYEQYF.

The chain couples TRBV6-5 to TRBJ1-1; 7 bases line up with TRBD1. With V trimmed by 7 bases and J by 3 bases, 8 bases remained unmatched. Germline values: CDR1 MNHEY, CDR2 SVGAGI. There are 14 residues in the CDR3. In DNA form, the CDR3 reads TGTGCCAGCACCCCGGGACAGTATTACACTGAAGCTTTCTTT. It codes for CASTPGQYYTEAFF.

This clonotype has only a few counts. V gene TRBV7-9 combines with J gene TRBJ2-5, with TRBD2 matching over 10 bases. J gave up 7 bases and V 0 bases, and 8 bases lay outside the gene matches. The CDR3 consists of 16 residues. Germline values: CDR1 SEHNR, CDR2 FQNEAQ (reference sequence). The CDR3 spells CASSLAAGGPVGTQYF. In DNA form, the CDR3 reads TGTGCCAGCAGCTTAGCAGCGGGGGGGCCAGTGGGGACCCAGTACTTC. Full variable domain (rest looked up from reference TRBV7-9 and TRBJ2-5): DTGVSQNPRHKITKRGQNVTFRCDPISEHNRLYWYRQTLGQGPEFLTYFQNEAQLEKSRLLSDRFSAERPKGSFSTLEIQRTEQGDSAMYLCASSLAAGGPVGTQYFGPGTRLLVL.

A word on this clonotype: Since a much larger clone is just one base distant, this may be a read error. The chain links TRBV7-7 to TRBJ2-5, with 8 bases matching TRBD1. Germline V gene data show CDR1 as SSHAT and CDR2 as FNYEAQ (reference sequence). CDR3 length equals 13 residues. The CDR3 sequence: CASSPGTGETHYF. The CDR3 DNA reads TGTGCTAGCAGCCCGGGGACAGGAGAGACCCACTACTTC.